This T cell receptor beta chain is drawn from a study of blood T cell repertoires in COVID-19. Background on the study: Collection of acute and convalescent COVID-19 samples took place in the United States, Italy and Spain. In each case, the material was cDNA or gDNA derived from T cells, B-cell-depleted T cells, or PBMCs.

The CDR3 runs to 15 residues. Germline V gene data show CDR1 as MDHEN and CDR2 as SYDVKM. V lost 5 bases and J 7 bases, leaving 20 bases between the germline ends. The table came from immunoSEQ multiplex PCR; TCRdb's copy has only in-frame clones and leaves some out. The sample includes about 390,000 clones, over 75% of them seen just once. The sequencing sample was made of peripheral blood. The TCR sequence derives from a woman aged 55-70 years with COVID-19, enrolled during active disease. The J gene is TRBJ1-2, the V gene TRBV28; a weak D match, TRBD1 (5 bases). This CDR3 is CASSPYLTGYSGYTF. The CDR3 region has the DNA TGTGCCAGCAGTCCGTATCTTACAGGTTATAGTGGCTACACCTTC.